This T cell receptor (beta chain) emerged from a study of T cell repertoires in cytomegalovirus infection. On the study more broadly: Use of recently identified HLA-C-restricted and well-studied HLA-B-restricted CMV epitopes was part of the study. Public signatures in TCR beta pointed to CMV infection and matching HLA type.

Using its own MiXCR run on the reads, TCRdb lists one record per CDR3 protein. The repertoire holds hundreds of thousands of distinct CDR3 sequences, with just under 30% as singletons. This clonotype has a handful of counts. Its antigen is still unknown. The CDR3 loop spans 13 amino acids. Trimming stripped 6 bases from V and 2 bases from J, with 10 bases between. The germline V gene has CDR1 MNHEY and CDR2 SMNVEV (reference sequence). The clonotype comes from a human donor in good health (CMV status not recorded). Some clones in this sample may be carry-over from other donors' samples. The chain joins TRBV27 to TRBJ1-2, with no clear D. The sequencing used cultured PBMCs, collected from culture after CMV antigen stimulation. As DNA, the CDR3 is TGTGCCAGCAGAACCCACGGCAACTATGGCTACACCTTC. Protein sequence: CASRTHGNYGYTF.